Below are 30 T cell receptor beta chains sequenced from a single sample in a study of cytomegalovirus exposure and HLA in healthy donors. The PCR was carried out with 60 Vbeta primers and 13 Jbeta primers. The assay was immunoSEQ multiplex PCR, and TCRdb's table has in-frame clones only and misses some. The sample lists approximately 170,000 clones, 85% occurring once. The sequenced sample consisted of PBMCs. Receptor source: a boy aged 2 to 10 in good health and CMV-seronegative.

This rearrangement joins TRBV28 to TRBJ2-7; 8 nucleotides line up with TRBD2. The germline V gene has CDR1 MDHEN and CDR2 SYDVKM. The CDR3 sequence is 15 residues long. The J segment lost 1 base and the V segment lost 5 bases, leaving 7 bases of the junction unmatched. The DNA of the CDR3 is TGTGCCAGCAGTGCCCGGGGGGGTGAGTCCTACGAGCAGTACGTC. It yields the protein CASSARGGESYEQYV.

The chain employs TRBV29-1 and TRBJ2-5; TRBD2 aligns across 9 bases. Germline assignment: CDR1 SQVTM and CDR2 ANQGSEA. This CDR3 is 14 amino acids long. Trimming at V came to 3 bases and at J to 4 bases, leaving 6 bases not matched to a gene. The CDR3 nucleotides read TGCAGCGTTGAGGGCGGGGGGGCCGGAGAGACCCAGTACTTC. The encoded protein is CSVEGGGAGETQYF.

The chain links TRBV27 to TRBJ2-2; 7 nucleotides match TRBD2. The germline CDR1 and CDR2 sequences are MNHEY and SMNVEV (reference sequence). The CDR3 length is 18 residues. Losses at the gene ends were 2 bases for V and 5 bases for J; bases not matched to a gene: 14. The CDR3 loop is CASSLSLAVVRWTGELFF. The CDR3 bases are TGTGCCAGCAGTTTAAGTCTAGCGGTTGTGAGGTGGACCGGGGAGCTGTTTTTT.

The chain links TRBV6-1 to TRBJ2-1; 12 bases match TRBD2. CDR1 MNHNS and CDR2 SASEGT come from the germline V gene. The CDR3 sequence is 15 residues long. The V segment lost 7 bases and the J segment 8 bases; nucleotides outside the gene matches: 9. DNA for the CDR3: TGTGCCAGCATGGGACTAGCGGGCGCTATCCATGAGCAGTTCTTC. Translated, it gives CASMGLAGAIHEQFF.

CDR3 amino acids: CASSEENRGSFF. The CDR3 DNA reads as TGTGCCAGCAGTGAGGAAAACAGGGGGTCGTTTTTT. The V call is TRBV2, the J call TRBJ2-2; the match to TRBD1 covers 8 bases. Germline CDR1 reads SNHLY; CDR2 reads FYNNEI. Losses at the gene ends were 3 bases for V and 16 bases for J; bases not matched to a gene: 7. This CDR3 has 12 amino acids.

The chain is built from TRBV5-6 and TRBJ2-4, with a tentative D call TRBD2 (5 bases). CDR1 and CDR2 from the germline V gene are SGHDT and YYEEEE. This CDR3 has 16 residues. Trimming took 2 bases from V and 1 from J, leaving 13 bases between them. CDR3 loop: CASSLNAAGAKNIQYF. As DNA, the CDR3 is TGTGCCAGCAGCTTAAATGCGGCGGGCGCCAAAAACATTCAGTACTTC.

About this clone: The identical CDR3 is also encoded by other nucleotide sequences in the sample. V gene TRBV7-9 combines with J gene TRBJ2-6, with 7 bases identical to TRBD1. V was pared by 5 bases and J by 2 bases, with 3 bases of the junction left unmatched. In germline, CDR1 is SEHNR, CDR2 FQNEAQ (reference sequence). CDR3 length: 15 amino acids. The CDR3 DNA reads as TGTGCCAGCAGCCGACAGGGAACTGGGGCCAACGTCCTGACTTTC. This codes for CASSRQGTGANVLTF.

This sequence joins TRBV6-6 and TRBJ1-3; D is ambiguous. The CDR3 length is 14 residues. V was pared by 6 bases and J by 1 base, with 10 bases between. Germline CDR1 and CDR2: MNHNY and SVGAGI (reference sequence). CDR3 sequence reads: CASRPTPSGNTIYF. CDR3 nucleotide sequence: TGTGCCAGCAGACCAACTCCATCTGGAAACACCATATATTTT.

This rearrangement joins TRBV6-5 to TRBJ2-3, with 10 nucleotides matching TRBD2. CDR3 length equals 15 residues. Trimming at V came to 7 bases and at J to 3 bases, leaving 7 bases not matched to a gene. In germline, CDR1 is MNHEY, CDR2 SVGAGI. CDR3 nucleotides: TGTGCCAGCACCCTACTAGCGGGATCTACAGATACGCAGTATTTT. This codes for CASTLLAGSTDTQYF.

The rearrangement links TRBV7-3 to TRBJ2-5; D gene uncertain. V was trimmed by 6 bases and J by 3 bases, leaving 11 bases between them. Germline-derived CDR1 and CDR2 are SGHTA and FQGTGA. The CDR3 length is 13 residues. The CDR3 here is CASSRPGEETQYF. The DNA for the CDR3 is TGTGCCAGCAGTCGCCCCGGAGAAGAGACCCAGTACTTC.

The J gene is TRBJ2-2, the V gene TRBV19; 10 nucleotides align to TRBD2. The CDR3 has 14 amino acids. The germline gives CDR1 LNHDA, CDR2 SQIVND (reference sequence). Losses at the gene ends were 9 bases for V and 7 bases for J; bases not matched to a gene: 8. CDR3 residues: CASHPSGSGGELFF. In DNA form, the CDR3 reads TGTGCCAGCCACCCTAGCGGGAGTGGCGGGGAGCTGTTTTTT. The entire variable domain, with the rest obtained from reference TRBV19 and TRBJ2-2, is as follows: DGGITQSPKYLFRKEGQNVTLSCEQNLNHDAMYWYRQDPGQGLRLIYYSQIVNDFQKGDIAEGYSVSREKKESFPLTVTSAQKNPTAFYLCASHPSGSGGELFFGEGSRLTVL.

V and J are TRBV9 and TRBJ2-1; tentatively, D is TRBD2 (5 bases). Germline assignment: CDR1 SGDLS and CDR2 YYNGEE. The CDR3 is made up of 18 amino acids. The V gene lost 3 bases and the J gene lost 5 bases, with 24 bases spanning the gap. The CDR3 is CASSADDGLYPWDNEQFF. The DNA of the CDR3 is TGTGCCAGCAGCGCCGACGATGGACTTTATCCGTGGGACAATGAGCAGTTCTTC. The variable domain in full, with the rest retrieved from reference TRBV9 and TRBJ2-1, is DSGVTQTPKHLITATGQRVTLRCSPRSGDLSVYWYQQSLDQGLQFLIQYYNGEERAKGNILERFSAQQFPDLHSELNLSSLELGDSALYFCASSADDGLYPWDNEQFFGPGTRLTVL.

V gene TRBV7-2 combines with J gene TRBJ2-7, with TRBD1 as a possible D gene (7 bases). Germline CDR1 is SGHTA and CDR2 is FQGNSA. This CDR3 has 13 residues. Trimming left V 5 bases short and J 7 bases short, with 15 bases between. CDR3 sequence reads: CASSRDRAGEQYF. CDR3 in DNA: TGTGCCAGCAGCCGTGACAGGGCGGGAGAGCAGTACTTC. Variable domain in full (rest from reference TRBV7-2 and TRBJ2-7): GAGVSQSPSNKVTEKGKDVELRCDPISGHTALYWYRQSLGQGLEFLIYFQGNSAPDKSGLPSDRFSAERTGGSVSTLTIQRTQQEDSAVYLCASSRDRAGEQYFGPGTRLTVT.

This chain connects TRBV5-1 to TRBJ2-2; TRBD1 matches 10 bases. Trimming removed 4 bases from V and 4 bases from J; junction bases left unmatched: 4. The germline gives CDR1 SGHRS, CDR2 YFSETQ. CDR3 length: 15 residues. The CDR3 spells CASSQGQGSTGELFF. As DNA, the CDR3 is TGCGCCAGCAGCCAGGGACAGGGGAGCACCGGGGAGCTGTTTTTT.

V and J are TRBV10-2 and TRBJ2-4, with 8 bases aligning to TRBD1. The CDR3 consists of 19 residues. Germline V gene sequence: CDR1 WSHSY, CDR2 SAAADI. The trim removed 6 bases at V and 0 bases at J, leaving 16 bases unmatched. The CDR3 here is CASRPQRAGGSVAKNIQYF. CDR3 DNA: TGCGCCAGCAGGCCGCAGAGGGCAGGGGGCTCGGTAGCCAAAAACATTCAGTACTTC.

The rearrangement links TRBV5-8 to TRBJ1-5, with TRBD1 matching over 8 bases. Per germline, CDR1 SGHTS and CDR2 YDEGEE. The ends lost 4 bases at V and 9 bases at J; junction bases unmatched: 15. The CDR3 spans 16 residues. CDR3 DNA sequence: TGTGCCAGCAGCCCTCGGACAGGGACCCGTGATCGGCCCCAGCATTTT. This sequence encodes CASSPRTGTRDRPQHF.

This chain connects TRBV7-6 to TRBJ2-3; D might be TRBD2 (5 bases). Germline V gene lookup returns CDR1 SGHVS and CDR2 FNYEAQ. Trimming took 4 bases from V and 5 from J, leaving 19 bases between them. This CDR3 region has 16 residues. The CDR3 loop reads CASSSGAAPLQDTQYF. The CDR3 DNA reads TGTGCCAGCAGCTCTGGAGCGGCTCCCCTTCAAGATACGCAGTATTTT.

The genes are TRBV15 and TRBJ2-6, with D possibly being TRBD1 (6 bases). This CDR3 contains 15 residues. Germline V lookup: CDR1 LNHNV, CDR2 YYDKDF (reference sequence). With 2 bases removed from V and 1 base from J, the gap between germline ends came to 6 bases. CDR3 loop: CATSRRGSGANVLTF. CDR3 nucleotide sequence: TGTGCCACCAGCAGAAGGGGGTCTGGGGCCAACGTCCTGACTTTC.

The chain uses TRBV7-9 and TRBJ1-1; TRBD1 matches 10 bases. This CDR3 is 16 amino acids long. V gave up 5 bases and J gave up 4 bases; unmatched junction bases: 10. Germline V gene sequence: CDR1 SEHNR, CDR2 FQNEAQ (reference sequence). The CDR3 DNA sequence: TGTGCCAGCAGCCCCCCCGGGACAGGGGTGAGCACTGAAGCTTTCTTT. As protein: CASSPPGTGVSTEAFF.

V usage is TRBV27 and J usage is TRBJ1-1; a weak D match, TRBD1 (5 bases). The CDR3 contains 16 residues. V shed 4 bases and J shed 3 bases, with 18 bases lying between them. Germline CDR1 and CDR2: MNHEY and SMNVEV (reference sequence). The CDR3 is CASSSRVWGGDTEAFF. Here the CDR3 DNA reads TGTGCCAGCAGTTCCCGGGTTTGGGGGGGGGACACTGAAGCTTTCTTT.

The chain joins TRBV9 to TRBJ2-5; 7 bases match TRBD2. J gave up 5 bases and V 0 bases, and 1 base lay outside the gene matches. The CDR3 extends over 13 amino acids. Germline V lookup: CDR1 SGDLS, CDR2 YYNGEE. The CDR3 DNA sequence: TGTGCCAGCAGCGTAGACGGGAGGGAGACCCAGTACTTC. Translation: CASSVDGRETQYF.

The J gene is TRBJ2-1, the V gene TRBV20-1; 7 bases fit TRBD2. V shed 5 bases and J 13 bases; nucleotides not matched to a gene: 5. There are 10 residues in the CDR3. Germline V CDR1 and CDR2: DFQATT, SNEGSKA (reference sequence). The chain's CDR3 is CSALSGPQFF. The CDR3, as DNA: TGCAGTGCTCTTAGCGGGCCCCAGTTCTTC.

The chain combines TRBV5-1 with TRBJ2-1, with D perhaps matching TRBD1 (6 bases). V was pared by 6 bases and J by 3 bases, with 16 bases between. Germline loops: CDR1 SGHRS, CDR2 YFSETQ. This CDR3 is 15 amino acids long. The CDR3: CASKVADSIYNEQFF. The CDR3 DNA follows: TGCGCCAGCAAAGTGGCGGACAGCATCTACAATGAGCAGTTCTTC.

The CDR3 here is CASRIRTGPSTDTQYF. CDR3 coding DNA: TGTGCCAGCAGGATCAGGACAGGACCTAGCACAGATACGCAGTATTTT. This chain links TRBV27 with TRBJ2-3; 7 bases agree with TRBD1. CDR3 length equals 16 residues. The V segment lost 6 bases and the J segment 0 bases; nucleotides outside the gene matches: 9. Germline-derived CDR1 and CDR2 are MNHEY and SMNVEV (reference sequence).

The rearrangement links TRBV5-1 to TRBJ2-5; D gene unclear. From germline, CDR1 is SGHRS and CDR2 YFSETQ. V dropped 0 bases and J dropped 0 bases, with 6 bases sitting between them. The CDR3 contains 14 residues. The CDR3 sequence is CASSLENNQETQYF. Here the CDR3 DNA reads TGCGCCAGCAGCTTGGAGAACAACCAAGAGACCCAGTACTTC. The entire variable domain, with the rest obtained from reference TRBV5-1 and TRBJ2-5, is as follows: KAGVTQTPRYLIKTRGQQVTLSCSPISGHRSVSWYQQTPGQGLQFLFEYFSETQRNKGNFPGRFSGRQFSNSRSEMNVSTLELGDSALYLCASSLENNQETQYFGPGTRLLVL.

The V call is TRBV19, the J call TRBJ2-1, with D maybe TRBD1 (6 bases). Germline assignment: CDR1 LNHDA and CDR2 SQIVND (reference sequence). Trimming took off 4 bases at V and 8 bases at J, with 12 bases between the two ends. This CDR3 contains 13 residues. The CDR3 DNA reads TGTGCCAGTAGTAGTACAGGGTGGCATGAGCAGTTCTTC. Translation: CASSSTGWHEQFF.

The genes are TRBV28 and TRBJ1-2; 8 bases agree with TRBD1. Germline values: CDR1 MDHEN, CDR2 SYDVKM. V lost 5 bases and J lost 3; bases outside the gene matches: 8. The CDR3 consists of 15 residues. In DNA form, the CDR3 reads TGTGCCAGCAGTACACCAGGGGGCCGATACTATGGCTACACCTTC. Protein sequence: CASSTPGGRYYGYTF.

The gene calls are TRBV7-3 and TRBJ2-2, with D perhaps matching TRBD1 (6 bases). The CDR3 is 15 amino acids. The germline V and J ends were trimmed by 5 bases and 7 bases, with 17 bases remaining between them. Germline assignment: CDR1 SGHTA and CDR2 FQGTGA. The CDR3 is CASSRDRPGIGELFF. Here the CDR3 DNA reads TGTGCCAGCAGCCGCGACAGGCCAGGGATCGGGGAGCTGTTTTTT.

Details on this clone: Other nucleotide sequences in the sample specify the same CDR3. This chain links TRBV27 with TRBJ2-1; the D gene is possibly TRBD2 (6 bases). Germline V gene sequence: CDR1 MNHEY, CDR2 SMNVEV (reference sequence). The CDR3 sequence is 16 residues long. V shed 0 bases and J shed 4 bases, with 13 bases lying between them. The CDR3 DNA reads TGTGCCAGCAGTTTATCTAGCGGAACAATTTACAATGAGCAGTTCTTC. Protein sequence: CASSLSSGTIYNEQFF.

This clone appeared a single time. The rearrangement links TRBV14 to TRBJ1-2; 11 bases map to TRBD1. This CDR3 has 14 residues. V trimming: 6 bases; J trimming: 4 bases; junction bases outside the gene matches: 4. CDR1 and CDR2 (germline): SGHDN, FVKESK. CDR3 sequence (DNA): TGTGCCAGCAGGCGTGGGACAGGGGGCTATGGCTACACCTTC. Amino acids: CASRRGTGGYGYTF.